A selection of T cell receptor beta chains follows, all from one sample in a study of shared clonotypes between healthy human individuals. The table came from immunoSEQ multiplex PCR; TCRdb's copy has only in-frame clones and leaves some out. Seen here are more than 2 million clones, under 97% observed once, and the top ten hold more than 0.1%. Sequenced sample: naive CD4+ T cells sorted from blood. The receptor set was obtained from a man younger than 30 in good health. CDR3s include the opening cysteine and the closing phenylalanine or tryptophan. A D gene is named only where the DNA matches it firmly. The listing skips clone size in some rows; elsewhere it reads once, few, many or a size class.

size	V	D	J	CDR3	DNA
NA	TRBV30	NA	TRBJ1-5	CAWSLEGNQPQHF	TGTGCCTGGAGTCTTGAAGGCAATCAGCCCCAGCATTTT
NA	TRBV11-2	NA	TRBJ2-7	CASSLGGRADYEQYF	TGTGCCAGCAGCTTAGGCGGCAGGGCAGACTACGAGCAGTACTTC
once	TRBV6-5	NA	TRBJ1-6	CASRNGDSPLHF	TGTGCCAGCAGAAACGGGGATTCACCCCTCCACTTT
NA	TRBV30	NA	TRBJ2-7	CAWNLDSSYEQYF	TGTGCCTGGAACTTGGACAGCTCCTACGAGCAGTACTTC
NA	TRBV5-8	TRBD1	TRBJ2-7	CASSLWDRESYEQYF	TGTGCCAGCAGCTTGTGGGACAGGGAATCCTACGAGCAGTACTTC
NA	TRBV5-1	TRBD1	TRBJ2-5	CASSLAGGLETQYF	TGCGCCAGCAGCTTGGCAGGGGGCTTGGAGACCCAGTACTTC
NA	TRBV19	NA	TRBJ1-5	CASSIGNQPQHF	TGTGCCAGTAGTATAGGTAATCAGCCCCAGCATTTT
NA	TRBV4-1	NA	TRBJ1-6	CASSQESPGPTVSSPLHF	TGCGCCAGCAGCCAAGAATCCCCCGGTCCAACGGTCAGTTCACCCCTCCACTTT
NA	TRBV28	TRBD1	TRBJ1-2	CATGQGTHYGYTF	TGTGCCACCGGACAGGGCACCCACTATGGCTACACCTTC
once	TRBV6-1	NA	TRBJ1-1	CASTMNTEAFF	TGTGCCAGCACCATGAACACTGAAGCTTTCTTT
NA	TRBV9	TRBD1	TRBJ1-2	CASSVAGGAGGYTF	TGTGCCAGCAGCGTCGCAGGGGGTGCGGGAGGCTACACCTTC
NA	TRBV7-9	NA	TRBJ2-7	CASSLGLRDVSYEQYF	TGTGCCAGCAGCTTAGGTCTTAGGGACGTCAGCTACGAGCAGTACTTC
NA	TRBV28	TRBD1	TRBJ1-4	CASSPPDREGEKLFF	TGTGCCAGCAGTCCGCCGGACAGGGAGGGCGAAAAACTGTTTTTT
once	TRBV29-1	TRBD2	TRBJ2-3	CSVRLAGVLTDTQYF	TGCAGCGTCAGACTAGCGGGGGTCCTCACAGATACGCAGTATTTT
NA	TRBV6-6	TRBD2	TRBJ2-1	CACDLAGGPRNEQFF	TGTGCCTGTGATTTAGCGGGAGGGCCGCGAAATGAGCAGTTCTTC
NA	TRBV27	NA	TRBJ2-7	CASSGPGQQYF	TGTGCCAGCAGTGGCCCGGGCCAACAGTACTTC
NA	TRBV6-6	NA	TRBJ2-7	CASSSLQSHEQYF	TGTGCCAGCAGTTCCCTCCAGTCCCACGAGCAGTACTTC
NA	TRBV9	TRBD1	TRBJ2-7	CASSVAGRGLDEQYF	TGTGCCAGCAGCGTAGCGGGCAGGGGGCTGGACGAGCAGTACTTC
NA	TRBV7-7	NA	TRBJ2-2	CASSPANTGELFF	TGTGCTAGCAGCCCGGCGAACACCGGGGAGCTGTTTTTT
NA	TRBV7-2	NA	TRBJ1-6	CASSLSYQGNSPLHF	TGTGCCAGCAGCTTGAGCTATCAAGGGAATTCACCCCTCCACTTT
NA	TRBV5-1	TRBD2	TRBJ2-4	CASSLVLAGGRDIQYF	TGCGCCAGCAGCTTGGTGCTAGCGGGAGGAAGAGACATTCAGTACTTC
NA	TRBV25-1	TRBD1	TRBJ2-7	CASASGQGSHEQYF	TGTGCCAGCGCATCCGGACAGGGAAGCCACGAGCAGTACTTC
few	TRBV9	NA	TRBJ1-5	CASSVDGRGNQPQHF	TGTGCCAGCAGCGTAGATGGACGGGGCAATCAGCCCCAGCATTTT
NA	TRBV18	NA	TRBJ1-2	CASSPGIGDIGYTF	TGTGCCAGCTCACCAGGGATAGGAGATATTGGCTACACCTTC
NA	TRBV5-4	NA	TRBJ1-1	CASSLPRGESTEAFF	TGTGCCAGCAGCTTGCCCCGGGGGGAGAGCACTGAAGCTTTCTTT
NA	TRBV5-1	NA	TRBJ1-6	CASSLESEAPLHF	TGCGCCAGCAGCTTGGAGTCTGAGGCACCCCTCCACTTT
NA	TRBV7-9	TRBD1	TRBJ1-2	CASQSKEGQGTYGYTF	TGTGCCAGCCAATCCAAAGAGGGACAGGGGACCTATGGCTACACCTTC
NA	TRBV5-8	NA	TRBJ2-1	CASSLGILLSGDEQFF	TGTGCCAGCAGCTTGGGAATACTATTGAGTGGAGATGAGCAGTTCTTC
NA	TRBV30	NA	TRBJ2-7	CAWIRASSEQYF	TGTGCCTGGATTCGAGCTTCGTCGGAGCAGTACTTC
NA	TRBV7-7	NA	TRBJ2-1	CASSTSGLYNEQFF	TGTGCTAGCAGCACCAGCGGGCTCTACAATGAGCAGTTCTTC
NA	TRBV29-1	NA	TRBJ2-5	CSVAPGTKKETQYF	TGCAGCGTGGCCCCCGGGACCAAGAAAGAGACCCAGTACTTC
once	TRBV9	NA	TRBJ1-3	CASSGSTPGYSGNTIYF	TGTGCCAGCAGTGGTAGCACCCCAGGGTACTCTGGAAACACCATATATTTT
NA	TRBV10-3	NA	TRBJ2-5	CAISESRGSQYF	TGTGCCATCAGTGAGTCCAGGGGTAGCCAGTACTTC
NA	TRBV4-1	NA	TRBJ1-3	CASSPGSLRSGNTIYF	TGCGCCAGCAGTCCCGGCTCCTTGAGGTCTGGAAACACCATATATTTT
NA	TRBV6-1	NA	TRBJ2-7	CASGFNRSPYEQYF	TGTGCCAGCGGTTTCAACAGGAGCCCCTACGAGCAGTACTTC
NA	TRBV19	NA	TRBJ2-7	CASSIGWSTGRDEQYF	TGTGCCAGTAGTATAGGCTGGTCGACAGGGAGGGACGAGCAGTACTTC
few	TRBV7-2	TRBD1	TRBJ1-5	CASSGQVNQPQHF	TGTGCCAGCAGTGGACAGGTCAATCAGCCCCAGCATTTT
once	TRBV25-1	NA	TRBJ1-5	CASSASINQPQHF	TGTGCCAGCAGTGCCTCGATAAATCAGCCCCAGCATTTT
NA	TRBV5-4	TRBD2	TRBJ2-7	CASFSGGPRYYEQYF	TGTGCCAGCTTTAGCGGGGGGCCCCGCTACTACGAGCAGTACTTC
NA	TRBV27	TRBD1	TRBJ2-5	CASSPTQGARGTQYF	TGTGCCAGCAGCCCGACGCAGGGGGCTAGGGGGACCCAGTACTTC
few	TRBV18	TRBD1	TRBJ1-5	CASSPGQGVNQPQHF	TGTGCCAGCTCACCAGGACAGGGGGTTAATCAGCCCCAGCATTTT
NA	TRBV30	TRBD1	TRBJ1-5	CAWRAAGGTGYNQPQHF	TGTGCCTGGAGGGCAGCGGGGGGGACAGGCTACAATCAGCCCCAGCATTTT
once	TRBV6-1	TRBD2	TRBJ2-7	CASSEHRLAGGPSYSYEQYF	TGTGCCAGCAGTGAACACAGACTAGCGGGGGGACCATCCTACTCCTACGAGCAGTACTTC
once	TRBV2	NA	TRBJ2-2	CASSQLNTGELFF	TGTGCCAGCAGCCAGCTGAACACCGGGGAGCTGTTTTTT
once	TRBV7-8	NA	TRBJ1-1	CASSVNRDDTEAFF	TGTGCCAGCAGCGTAAACAGGGATGACACTGAAGCTTTCTTT
NA	TRBV5-6	NA	TRBJ1-3	CASSLRVRFIGNTIYF	TGTGCCAGCAGCTTGCGGGTCAGGTTCATTGGAAACACCATATATTTT